This T cell receptor (beta chain) was sequenced for a study of blood T cell repertoires in COVID-19. Study background: Spain, Italy and the United States supplied samples that represented acute and convalescent COVID-19. PBMCs, B-cell-depleted T cells, or T cells provided the cDNA or gDNA that made up the material.

The table lists this clone with a few counts. Those enrolled, adults aged about 18 to 89 years, came from about two dozen US areas. All recovered Cohort 3 donors got two negative PCRs, got clearance, or saw symptom resolution. Germline V gives CDR1 MDHEN, CDR2 SYDVKM. The CDR3 sequence is 13 residues long. V gave up 6 bases and J gave up 10 bases, with 16 bases separating them. TCRdb's copy holds only in-frame clones and misses some; the assay was immunoSEQ multiplex PCR. This sample yields under 200,000 clones, of which around 79% are seen a single time; about 10% belongs to the top ten. The chain recombines TRBV28 with TRBJ1-5, with D tentatively TRBD1 (5 bases). The sequence came from a man aged 45-65 years who had recovered from COVID-19. What was sequenced was PBMCs or T cells enriched from blood (not recorded which). The CDR3 loop reads CASRSGSLDPQHF. For the CDR3, the DNA is TGTGCCAGCAGATCAGGGTCGCTAGATCCCCAGCATTTT.